Following are 21 T cell receptor beta chains from one sample sequenced in a study of post-analysis software for immune sequencing data. Study observations and caveats: Five or six TRBV segments were significantly more frequent in patients than in controls. TRBV5-6, TRBV5-1 and TRBV20-1 were among these segments.

These receptors have no identified antigens. Unique molecular identifiers tagged the TCR beta cDNA libraries. A single record per CDR3 protein comes from TCRdb applying MiXCR to the PCR reads. The repertoire holds some 700,000 distinct CDR3 sequences, with approximately 59% as singletons. The source material was blood. The receptors originated from a girl aged 2-9 years with multiple sclerosis.

A few counts support this clonotype. J is TRBJ2-1 and V is TRBV4-3; D possibly corresponds to TRBD2 (6 bases). The CDR3 length is 15 residues. Per germline, CDR1 LGHNA and CDR2 YSLEER. Trimming took 3 bases from V and 4 from J, leaving 13 bases between them. CDR3 in DNA: TGCGCCAGCAGCCATGCGTCGGGGGATTACAATGAGCAGTTCTTC. Translating gives CASSHASGDYNEQFF.

A single count supports this clonotype. The chain carries TRBV9 and TRBJ2-1; D unresolved. The germline V gene encodes CDR1 SGDLS and CDR2 YYNGEE. This CDR3 has 15 residues. Trimming removed 4 bases from V and 2 bases from J, with 13 bases in between. The CDR3 sequence: CASSSRADPYNEQFF. CDR3 sequence (DNA): TGTGCCAGCAGCTCCCGGGCAGACCCCTACAATGAGCAGTTCTTC.

The genes are TRBV10-3 and TRBJ1-2; D gene ambiguous. The CDR3 is made up of 17 amino acids. With 6 bases removed from V and 4 bases from J, the gap between germline ends came to 24 bases. From germline, CDR1 is ENHRY and CDR2 SYGVKD. CDR3 protein: CAISGWKKGPPSYGYTF. The CDR3, as DNA: TGTGCCATCAGCGGATGGAAAAAAGGACCTCCGTCCTATGGCTACACCTTC.

This chain connects TRBV7-9 to TRBJ2-3; TRBD1 agrees at 7 bases. CDR1 and CDR2 (germline): SEHNR, FQNEAQ (reference sequence). Unmatched junction bases numbered 8, after V lost 6 bases and J lost 5 bases. The CDR3 totals 14 residues. CDR3 DNA: TGTGCCAGCAGGACCGACAGGGATCGAGATACGCAGTATTTT. This encodes CASRTDRDRDTQYF.

The chain recombines TRBV14 with TRBJ2-3; unclear D gene. V lost 2 bases to trimming and J lost 5 bases, with 14 bases between them. The CDR3 loop spans 15 amino acids. The germline V gene encodes CDR1 SGHDN and CDR2 FVKESK. CDR3 amino acids: CASSQSRLRGDTQYF. CDR3 DNA: TGTGCCAGCAGCCAATCCCGGCTAAGAGGAGATACGCAGTATTTT.

This clonotype came up many times. CDR3 residues: CASSQVSSGQGHEQFF. CDR3 nucleotides: TGTGCCAGCAGCCAAGTATCTTCGGGACAGGGGCATGAGCAGTTCTTC. V usage is TRBV4-2 and J usage is TRBJ2-1; 10 nucleotides match TRBD1. V gave up 1 base and J gave up 8 bases; unmatched junction bases: 8. This CDR3 comprises 16 residues. Germline V lookup: CDR1 LGHNA, CDR2 YNFKEQ.

This clonotype has more than one count but fewer than ten. The chain links TRBV27 to TRBJ2-3; tentatively, D is TRBD2 (6 bases). The CDR3 contains 16 residues. V lost 6 bases and J lost 0, with 16 bases in between. Germline V gene data show CDR1 as MNHEY and CDR2 as SMNVEV (reference sequence). CDR3 protein: CASSPLGGASTDTQYF. CDR3 coding DNA: TGTGCCAGCAGCCCCCTTGGAGGGGCTAGCACAGATACGCAGTATTTT.

The gene calls are TRBV4-1 and TRBJ2-5; 8 positions agree with TRBD1. The CDR3 length is 16 residues. CDR1 and CDR2 from the germline V gene are MGHRA and YSYEKL. Losses at the gene ends were 0 bases for V and 4 bases for J; bases not matched to a gene: 7. The CDR3 sequence: CASSQEGAGGTETQYF. The DNA for the CDR3 is TGCGCCAGCAGCCAAGAAGGAGCAGGGGGCACAGAGACCCAGTACTTC.

The genes are TRBV3-1 and TRBJ2-3; 13 nucleotides line up with TRBD2. The CDR3 consists of 15 residues. J gave up 5 bases and V 5 bases, and 4 bases lay outside the gene matches. The germline V gene encodes CDR1 LGHDT and CDR2 YNNKEL (reference sequence). CDR3 amino acids: CASSTRLAGGDTQYF. In DNA, the CDR3 is TGTGCCAGCAGCACTCGACTAGCGGGAGGAGATACGCAGTATTTT.

The CDR3 spells CASSLDGGIQETQYF. CDR3 nucleotide sequence: TGCGCCAGCAGCTTGGACGGGGGGATACAAGAGACCCAGTACTTC. This chain joins TRBV5-1 and TRBJ2-5; the match to TRBD2 covers 7 bases. Germline V gene data show CDR1 as SGHRS and CDR2 as YFSETQ. The CDR3 covers 15 residues. With 0 bases clipped from V and 2 bases from J, the junction kept 4 bases outside the gene matches.

This clonotype was counted between two and nine times. The rearrangement links TRBV20-1 to TRBJ2-4; D is uncertain. The germline gives CDR1 DFQATT, CDR2 SNEGSKA (reference sequence). Trimming shortened V by 3 bases and J by 0 bases, and 9 bases separated the two germline ends. The CDR3 is 14 amino acids. CDR3 in DNA: TGCAGTGCTAGCGGTGGGCTAGCCAAAAACATTCAGTACTTC. Its protein is CSASGGLAKNIQYF.

V and J are TRBV7-8 and TRBJ2-1; 8 positions match TRBD1. Trimming at V came to 4 bases and at J to 7 bases, leaving 6 bases not matched to a gene. The CDR3 contains 14 residues. The germline V gene has CDR1 SGHVS and CDR2 FQNEAQ. CDR3 amino acids: CASSSRTGFNEQFF. The CDR3 coding sequence is TGTGCCAGCAGCTCCCGGACAGGGTTTAATGAGCAGTTCTTC.

This chain links TRBV24-1 with TRBJ2-3; D call uncertain. V lost 4 bases and J lost 5, with 9 bases in between. CDR3 length equals 13 residues. CDR1 is KGHDR, CDR2 SFDVKD, per germline. The CDR3: CATSELTGDTQYF. In DNA, the CDR3 is TGTGCCACCAGTGAACTAACGGGAGATACGCAGTATTTT.

This clonotype was seen a few times. V gene TRBV12-3 or TRBV12-4 combines with J gene TRBJ2-7; D unresolved. The CDR3 consists of 13 residues. Deletions cut 3 bases from V and 2 bases from J, with 8 bases between. Here the CDR3 reads CASSLQAPYEQYF. DNA for the CDR3: TGTGCCAGCAGTTTGCAGGCTCCCTACGAGCAGTACTTC.

In its sample, this clonotype was seen once. The chain is built from TRBV5-6 and TRBJ2-5; unclear D gene. The CDR3 has 12 residues. CDR1 SGHDT and CDR2 YYEEEE come from the germline V gene. Trimming pared 2 bases from V and 11 bases from J, leaving 13 bases between. The CDR3 nucleotides read TGTGCCAGCAGCTTAGTTAACAATGAGCAGTACTTC. Its protein is CASSLVNNEQYF.

The chain combines TRBV20-1 with TRBJ2-1, with D possibly being TRBD1 or TRBD2 (5 bases each). Trimming took 3 bases from V and 9 from J, leaving 12 bases between them. The CDR3 runs to 12 residues. CDR1 is DFQATT and CDR2 is SNEGSKA in the germline V gene (reference sequence). DNA for the CDR3: TGCAGTGCTAGTCAGGGTCGGGGTGAGCAGTTCTTC. As protein: CSASQGRGEQFF.

CDR3 sequence reads: CASSDTGATEAFF. The CDR3 coding sequence is TGTGCCAGCAGCGACACAGGGGCCACTGAAGCTTTCTTT. The chain recombines TRBV7-3 with TRBJ1-1; 7 nucleotides align to TRBD1. CDR1 and CDR2 from the germline V gene are SGHTA and FQGTGA. After removal of 5 bases from V and 4 bases from J, the junction contained 4 bases not matched to a gene. The CDR3 consists of 13 residues.

The CDR3 spells CASSGGLAGRDEQFF. Written as DNA, the CDR3 is TGTGCCAGCAGTGGGGGACTAGCGGGAAGGGATGAGCAGTTCTTC. The J gene is TRBJ2-1, the V gene TRBV2; TRBD2 matches 13 bases. In germline, CDR1 is SNHLY, CDR2 FYNNEI. CDR3 length: 15 amino acids. The V segment lost 4 bases and the J segment 8 bases; nucleotides outside the gene matches: 5.

The V call is TRBV20-1, the J call TRBJ2-4; 10 positions match TRBD1. Germline V gives CDR1 DFQATT, CDR2 SNEGSKA (reference sequence). The trim removed 4 bases at V and 13 bases at J, leaving 10 bases unmatched. CDR3 length: 13 residues. The CDR3 sequence: CSATLRTGGEQYF. For the CDR3, the DNA is TGCAGTGCTACCCTGAGGACAGGGGGAGAGCAGTACTTC.

V usage is TRBV20-1 and J usage is TRBJ2-3, with 9 bases matching TRBD2. Germline V gives CDR1 DFQATT, CDR2 SNEGSKA (reference sequence). V dropped 3 bases and J dropped 6; count of bases not matched to a gene: 7. The CDR3 contains 14 residues. The CDR3 reads CSASPGLASDTQYF. CDR3 sequence (DNA): TGCAGTGCTAGCCCGGGACTAGCCTCCGATACGCAGTATTTT.

This clonotype was seen a handful of times. This chain links TRBV29-1 with TRBJ2-4; tentative D call: TRBD2 (7 bases). The V and J ends lost 0 bases and 2 bases respectively, with 11 bases between them. CDR3 length: 15 amino acids. CDR1 and CDR2 from the germline V gene are SQVTM and ANQGSEA. The CDR3 reads CSVEDGGLTKNIQYF. The CDR3, as DNA: TGCAGCGTTGAAGACGGGGGGCTAACCAAAAACATTCAGTACTTC.